The next 32 T cell receptor beta chains were all read from a single sample in a study of OX40 agonist ivuxolimab in advanced cancers. The library relied on the immunoSEQ multiplex PCR assay. TCRdb mirrors the immuneACCESS table, restricted to in-frame sequences. Some clones are absent from its copies; in checked studies, under half trace to an unresolved V gene, and the reason for the others is unknown. The sample data list about 46,000 clones, and more than 85% of these were observed just once. 10% to 12% of the sample belongs to the ten largest clones. Sequencing used CD4+ or CD8+ T cells sorted from blood, obtained in a trial of the OX40 agonist ivuxolimab. Every receptor here comes from an adult with an advanced solid tumor such as melanoma, head and neck, liver or kidney cancer.

This chain connects TRBV7-7 to TRBJ2-5; D is ambiguous. Between the trimmed V and J ends, which lost 5 bases and 11 bases, there was a span of 12 bases. The CDR3 is made up of 11 amino acids. CDR1 is SSHAT, CDR2 FNYEAQ, per germline (reference sequence). DNA of the CDR3: TGTGCCAGCAGCCCCGGACCACAACAGTACTTC. Protein product: CASSPGPQQYF. Using reference TRBV7-7 and TRBJ2-5 for the parts outside the CDR3, the full variable domain is GAGVSQSPRYKVTKRGQDVTLRCDPISSHATLYWYQQALGQGPEFLTYFNYEAQPDKSGLPSDRFSAERPEGSISTLTIQRTEQRDSAMYRCASSPGPQQYFGPGTRLLVL.

The chain joins TRBV7-2 to TRBJ1-1; TRBD1 is a possible D gene (6 bases). Germline V lookup: CDR1 SGHTA, CDR2 FQGNSA. V was shortened by 5 bases and J by 0 bases, with 22 bases between the two germline ends. There are 18 residues in the CDR3. CDR3 in amino acids: CASSPGWGQPELNTEAFF. CDR3 bases: TGTGCCAGCAGCCCAGGCTGGGGGCAGCCAGAGTTGAACACTGAAGCTTTCTTT. Full variable domain (outside the CDR3, taken from reference TRBV7-2 and TRBJ1-1): GAGVSQSPSNKVTEKGKDVELRCDPISGHTALYWYRQSLGQGLEFLIYFQGNSAPDKSGLPSDRFSAERTGGSVSTLTIQRTQQEDSAVYLCASSPGWGQPELNTEAFFGQGTRLTVV.

V and J are TRBV4-1 and TRBJ2-1; TRBD2 agrees at 8 bases. The germline CDR1 and CDR2 sequences are MGHRA and YSYEKL. V was pared by 2 bases and J by 0 bases, with 6 bases of the junction left unmatched. The CDR3 spans 17 residues. DNA of the CDR3: TGCGCCAGCAGCCAAAGGCTAGCGGGTAGCTCCTACAATGAGCAGTTCTTC. It encodes CASSQRLAGSSYNEQFF.

The genes are TRBV29-1 and TRBJ2-7; no firm D call. This CDR3 has 13 residues. V was shortened by 4 bases and J by 2 bases, with 12 bases between the two germline ends. Germline-derived CDR1 and CDR2 are SQVTM and ANQGSEA. CDR3 coding DNA: TGCAGCGTTGTAAGCAGGCGGACCTACGAGCAGTACTTC. Amino acids: CSVVSRRTYEQYF.

The chain employs TRBV5-1 and TRBJ2-7; maybe TRBD1 (5 bases). V was cut by 4 bases and J by 6 bases, with 11 bases left in between. There are 12 residues in the CDR3. In germline, CDR1 is SGHRS, CDR2 YFSETQ. The CDR3 sequence is CASSQGRVEQYF. The DNA of the CDR3 is TGCGCCAGCAGCCAGGGCCGGGTCGAGCAGTACTTC.

This clone has a handful of counts. The V gene is TRBV28, the J gene TRBJ2-7, with a weak D call TRBD1 (7 bases). Trimming cost V 8 bases and J 4 bases, with 21 bases left between them. CDR3 size: 15 residues. Germline V gene sequence: CDR1 MDHEN, CDR2 SYDVKM. The CDR3 reads CASSVTGRILYEQYF. DNA for the CDR3: TGTGCCAGCTCAGTGACAGGGAGGATCCTATACGAGCAGTACTTC. Using reference TRBV28 and TRBJ2-7 for the parts outside the CDR3, the full variable domain is DVKVTQSSRYLVKRTGEKVFLECVQDMDHENMFWYRQDPGLGLRLIYFSYDVKMKEKGDIPEGYSVSREKKERFSLILESASTNQTSMYLCASSVTGRILYEQYFGPGTRLTVT.

The table lists this clone with a few counts. The chain carries TRBV4-1 and TRBJ1-2; D remains ambiguous. V lost 4 bases, J lost 0 bases, and 12 bases lay in between. The CDR3 covers 15 residues. Germline V gene data show CDR1 as MGHRA and CDR2 as YSYEKL. The CDR3 region has the DNA TGCGCCAGCAGCCCAGTTCGGGGAGCTAACTATGGCTACACCTTC. Amino acids: CASSPVRGANYGYTF.

The rearrangement uses TRBV7-6 and TRBJ1-1; D may be TRBD1 (5 bases). CDR3 length: 17 amino acids. V shed 1 base and J shed 3 bases, with 18 bases lying between them. Germline lookup yields CDR1 SGHVS and CDR2 FNYEAQ. The CDR3 DNA reads TGTGCCAGCAGCTTAGGGGGGTTTGGATCGGGGTACACTGAAGCTTTCTTT. Translated, it gives CASSLGGFGSGYTEAFF.

The rearrangement uses TRBV27 and TRBJ2-2; TRBD2 is a possible D gene (5 bases). Deletions cut 3 bases from V and 3 bases from J, with 8 bases between. Germline lookup yields CDR1 MNHEY and CDR2 SMNVEV (reference sequence). The CDR3 runs to 14 residues. The CDR3 protein is CASSFSGDTGELFF. The DNA of the CDR3 is TGTGCCAGCAGTTTCTCCGGGGACACCGGGGAGCTGTTTTTT.

This sequence joins TRBV23-1 and TRBJ1-2; D not certain. TRBV23-1 is sorted into the ORF group, with uncertain function. This CDR3 is built from 12 residues. Trimming pared 4 bases from V and 10 bases from J, leaving 13 bases between. The CDR3 nucleotides read TGCGCCAGCAGTCCCCCCCCTCACTACTACACCTTC. Amino acid sequence: CASSPPPHYYTF.

This clone was seen only a few times. This CDR3 is CASSRTQVGTGGIYGYTF. The CDR3 DNA reads TGTGCCAGCAGCCGAACCCAAGTGGGGACAGGGGGCATTTATGGCTACACCTTC. The chain couples TRBV2 to TRBJ1-2, with 12 bases fitting TRBD1. The CDR3 covers 18 residues. The junction had 16 bases not matched to a gene; V was cut back by 6 bases and J by 5 bases. Germline assignment: CDR1 SNHLY and CDR2 FYNNEI.

The chain has TRBV5-1 and TRBJ2-2, with D perhaps being TRBD1 or TRBD2 (5 bases each). The V gene lost 0 bases and the J gene lost 7 bases, with 10 bases spanning the gap. The CDR3 length is 14 residues. CDR1 and CDR2 from the germline V gene are SGHRS and YFSETQ. The CDR3 reads CASSLVGTSGELFF. CDR3 nucleotide sequence: TGCGCCAGCAGCTTGGTCGGGACGAGCGGGGAGCTGTTTTTT.

V and J are TRBV6-6 and TRBJ1-4, with D perhaps matching TRBD1 (5 bases). Trimming cost V 10 bases and J 7 bases, with 13 bases left between them. Looked up from germline, CDR1 is MNHNY and CDR2 is SVGAGI (reference sequence). This CDR3 has 12 residues. The CDR3 loop is CAIGQSSEKLFF. CDR3 bases: TGTGCCATCGGACAATCAAGTGAAAAACTGTTTTTT.

The chain has TRBV6-5 and TRBJ2-1; no reliable D call. CDR1 is MNHEY and CDR2 is SVGAGI in the germline V gene. This CDR3 spans 11 amino acids. The ends were cut back, 0 bases at V and 10 bases at J, with 4 bases in the middle. The CDR3 here is CASSYSREQFF. The CDR3 DNA is TGTGCCAGCAGTTACTCGCGAGAGCAGTTCTTC.

This clone occurred once. The V and J genes are TRBV25-1 and TRBJ2-2; unclear D gene. Trimming left V 1 base short and J 7 bases short, with 7 bases between. Germline lookup yields CDR1 MGHDK and CDR2 SYGVNS. The CDR3 is 13 residues long. CDR3 DNA: TGTGCCAGCAGTGAATTGGGCTACGGGGAGCTGTTTTTT. Translating gives CASSELGYGELFF.

V usage is TRBV7-9 and J usage is TRBJ2-7; tentatively, D is TRBD1 (6 bases). CDR1 is SEHNR, CDR2 FQNEAQ, per germline (reference sequence). This CDR3 spans 14 amino acids. Trimming stripped 11 bases from V and 5 bases from J, with 22 bases between. DNA for the CDR3: TGTGCCGCCACGATGGGGGCCCATGGGGACGAGCAGTACTTC. Its translation is CAATMGAHGDEQYF.

The chain has TRBV10-3 and TRBJ2-3, with D perhaps TRBD1 (6 bases). This CDR3 spans 14 amino acids. CDR1 is ENHRY and CDR2 is SYGVKD in the germline V gene. The germline V and J ends were trimmed by 5 bases and 6 bases, with 15 bases remaining between them. For the CDR3, the DNA is TGTGCCATCAGTCTCCAGGGGATAGCGGATACGCAGTATTTT. Protein: CAISLQGIADTQYF.

Points on this clone: One end of the junction fails to match germline, which may point to a read error. The J gene is TRBJ2-1, the V gene TRBV29-1; D gene unclear. The germline V gene has CDR1 SQVTM and CDR2 ANQGSEA. This CDR3 comprises 10 residues. The CDR3 DNA reads TGCAGCGTTGACTACGATGAGCAGTTCTTC. This sequence encodes CSVDYDEQFF.

The chain joins TRBV4-3 to TRBJ1-6; D gene ambiguous. The ends were cut back, 0 bases at V and 14 bases at J, with 14 bases in the middle. Germline CDR1 LGHNA, CDR2 YSLEER. This CDR3 region has 14 residues. The CDR3 DNA sequence: TGCGCCAGCAGCCAAGATCGGGAAGGTTCGGCCCTCCACTTT. As protein: CASSQDREGSALHF.

The chain is built from TRBV5-6 and TRBJ2-7, with unresolved D. V lost 0 bases, J lost 1 base, and 8 bases lay in between. In germline, CDR1 is SGHDT, CDR2 YYEEEE. This CDR3 is built from 14 residues. The CDR3 region is CASSLGHPSYEQYF. The CDR3, as DNA: TGTGCCAGCAGCTTGGGACACCCTTCCTACGAGCAGTACTTC.

The chain has TRBV2 and TRBJ2-1; no definite D call. Germline CDR1 reads SNHLY; CDR2 reads FYNNEI. The germline V and J ends were trimmed by 2 bases and 8 bases, with 13 bases remaining between them. The CDR3 totals 14 residues. CDR3 sequence (DNA): TGTGCCAGCAGTGAAAAACAGTTAGGGCATGAGCAGTTCTTC. It yields the protein CASSEKQLGHEQFF.

This clone was seen only once. The chain employs TRBV27 and TRBJ2-7; 10 bases match TRBD1. The germline V gene encodes CDR1 MNHEY and CDR2 SMNVEV (reference sequence). This CDR3 has 14 residues. Trimming cost V 4 bases and J 5 bases; bases outside gene matches: 5. The CDR3 DNA follows: TGTGCCAGCAGTTCGGGACAGGGGATCAACGAGCAGTACTTC. This sequence encodes CASSSGQGINEQYF.

V gene TRBV6-1 combines with J gene TRBJ2-3; D possibly corresponds to TRBD1 (6 bases). V was clipped by 1 base and J by 2 bases, with 19 bases between them. CDR3 length: 18 amino acids. Looked up from germline, CDR1 is MNHNS and CDR2 is SASEGT. CDR3: CASSEEVGGGPLTDTQYF. CDR3 coding DNA: TGTGCCAGCAGTGAAGAGGTAGGGGGTGGACCCCTCACAGATACGCAGTATTTT.

The CDR3 region is CASSSVGYEQYF. The CDR3 DNA reads TGTGCCAGCAGCTCTGTAGGGTACGAGCAGTACTTC. The chain employs TRBV27 and TRBJ2-7; no firm D call. Germline CDR1 is MNHEY and CDR2 is SMNVEV (reference sequence). The length of the CDR3 is 12 residues. The V gene lost 6 bases and the J gene lost 4 bases, with 10 bases spanning the gap.

The chain is built from TRBV5-1 and TRBJ2-7; TRBD1 matches 8 bases. Per the germline V gene, CDR1 is SGHRS and CDR2 is YFSETQ. After removal of 4 bases from V and 6 bases from J, the junction contained 9 bases not matched to a gene. The CDR3 spans 14 residues. The CDR3 DNA reads as TGCGCCAGCAGCCCCCGGACAGGGAGCCTCGAGCAGTACTTC. Amino acids: CASSPRTGSLEQYF. The complete variable domain, with remaining parts taken from reference TRBV5-1 and TRBJ2-7, reads KAGVTQTPRYLIKTRGQQVTLSCSPISGHRSVSWYQQTPGQGLQFLFEYFSETQRNKGNFPGRFSGRQFSNSRSEMNVSTLELGDSALYLCASSPRTGSLEQYFGPGTRLTVT.

This chain joins TRBV28 and TRBJ1-2, with 7 bases lining up with TRBD1. The J segment lost 4 bases and the V segment lost 6 bases, leaving 5 bases of the junction unmatched. This CDR3 is 13 amino acids long. CDR1 MDHEN and CDR2 SYDVKM come from the germline V gene. CDR3 protein: CASSRDRAYGYTF. In DNA, the CDR3 is TGTGCCAGCAGCCGCGACAGGGCCTATGGCTACACCTTC.

The chain couples TRBV5-1 to TRBJ2-1; D is perhaps TRBD2 (7 bases). This CDR3 is 16 amino acids long. V gave up 1 base and J gave up 0 bases, with 11 bases separating them. CDR1 and CDR2 from the germline V gene are SGHRS and YFSETQ. This CDR3 reads CASSLTRGGSYNEQFF. The CDR3 DNA follows: TGCGCCAGCAGCTTGACAAGGGGGGGCTCCTACAATGAGCAGTTCTTC.

This chain connects TRBV9 to TRBJ2-2; D may be TRBD1 (6 bases). CDR1 SGDLS and CDR2 YYNGEE come from the germline V gene. Trimming took 3 bases from V and 7 from J, leaving 16 bases between them. CDR3 length: 15 residues. The CDR3 DNA reads as TGTGCCAGCAGCGGCGGACAGTTAGGCAACGGGGAGCTGTTTTTT. Its translation: CASSGGQLGNGELFF.

The chain couples TRBV5-1 to TRBJ2-1, with a possible D match to TRBD1 (5 bases). V lost 2 bases and J lost 0, with 15 bases in between. Germline V gives CDR1 SGHRS, CDR2 YFSETQ. This CDR3 comprises 17 residues. In nucleotides, the CDR3 is TGCGCCAGCAGCTTAACGGACAAGGCGTCCTCCTACAATGAGCAGTTCTTC. The encoded protein is CASSLTDKASSYNEQFF. Based on the CDR3 plus reference TRBV5-1 and TRBJ2-1, the full variable domain is KAGVTQTPRYLIKTRGQQVTLSCSPISGHRSVSWYQQTPGQGLQFLFEYFSETQRNKGNFPGRFSGRQFSNSRSEMNVSTLELGDSALYLCASSLTDKASSYNEQFFGPGTRLTVL.

V and J are TRBV6-1 and TRBJ2-1; D remains ambiguous. This CDR3 is built from 15 residues. Germline V lookup: CDR1 MNHNS, CDR2 SASEGT. Trimming took 8 bases from V and 0 from J, leaving 14 bases between them. CDR3 in amino acids: CASCLDRISYNEQFF. The CDR3 nucleotides are TGTGCCAGCTGCCTAGACCGGATCTCCTACAATGAGCAGTTCTTC.

This clone has a handful of counts. The chain has TRBV7-8 and TRBJ1-1; no reliable D call. The CDR3 extends over 12 amino acids. Germline loops: CDR1 SGHVS, CDR2 FQNEAQ. V lost 4 bases, J lost 6 bases, and 9 bases lay in between. The CDR3 sequence: CASSSRVAEAFF. CDR3 bases: TGTGCCAGCAGCTCGAGGGTCGCTGAAGCTTTCTTT.

The rearrangement links TRBV6-5 to TRBJ2-3; D may be TRBD1 or TRBD2 (5 bases each). Trimming removed 6 bases at V and 0 bases at J, with 16 bases between. There are 16 residues in the CDR3. Germline V CDR1 and CDR2: MNHEY, SVGAGI. DNA of the CDR3: TGTGCCAGCAGGTACCCCCGGGACGGAAGCACAGATACGCAGTATTTT. This encodes CASRYPRDGSTDTQYF.